The source of this T cell receptor (beta chain) is a study of spatial heterogeneity in lung cancer. Regarding the study as a whole: Tumor mutation count correlated with how many alpha and beta TCRs expanded intratumorally.

This clonotype turned up a few times. Its specificity is unknown. The V end lost 2 bases, the J end lost 3 bases, and 8 bases lay between the germline ends. In germline, CDR1 is SGHAT, CDR2 FQNNGV. The CDR3 consists of 13 residues. Noted time point: sample taken at primary tumor resection. TCRdb reanalysed the 5' RACE reads using MiXCR and keeps one entry per CDR3 protein. The sample has about 18,000 distinct CDR3 sequences; around 8% are singletons. The rearrangement joins TRBV11-2 to TRBJ2-7; no clear D. The receptor was derived from a male donor with early-stage non-small cell lung cancer. The sequenced sample was lung tumor tissue, obtained at surgery. CDR3 region: CASSLLQSYEQYF. The CDR3, as DNA: TGTGCCAGCAGCTTATTACAGAGCTACGAGCAGTACTTC.